This TCR beta chain was identified in a study of cytomegalovirus exposure and HLA in healthy donors. With V trimmed by 6 bases and J by 6 bases, 5 bases remained unmatched. Germline CDR1 is WSHSY and CDR2 is SAAADI. This CDR3 has 14 residues. Primers: 60 Vbeta forward and 13 Jbeta reverse. The table came from immunoSEQ multiplex PCR; TCRdb's copy has only in-frame clones and leaves some out. The table includes tens of thousands of clones, roughly two thirds detected once. The specimen sequenced was PBMCs. This chain joins TRBV10-2 and TRBJ2-1; 10 positions match TRBD2. The receptor was derived from a man aged 60 to 69 in good health and CMV-seropositive. This CDR3 is CASRATSGINEQFF. For the CDR3, the DNA is TGCGCCAGCAGAGCAACTAGCGGGATCAATGAGCAGTTCTTC.